These T cell receptor beta chains were read from a single sample in a study of preoperative IRX-2 immunotherapy in early breast cancer. Libraries were prepared by immunoSEQ multiplex PCR; TCRdb keeps only in-frame clonotypes and omits some of them. The repertoire holds about 33,000 clones, with about 90% as singletons. Sequencing used tumor tissue, obtained after IRX-2 immunotherapy. These receptors were obtained from a human donor with breast cancer. CDR3s include the opening cysteine and the closing phenylalanine or tryptophan.

>TRBV12-5
CASGLDGTGHSPLHF
>TRBV19
CASSRRDRGATGTGELFF
>TRBV18
CASSPPLSLSYGYTF
>TRBV5-1
CASSLEGQNYNEQFF
>TRBV7-1
CASSLGRDRAGQYF
>TRBV14
CASSRTPGLAGGHTSTDTQYF
>TRBV23-1
CASSQDPGQIYNEQFF
>TRBV5-1
CASSLGQDNEKLFF
>TRBV15
CATSPEGLAAFGEQYF
>TRBV11-3
CASSLAQGAYGYTF
>TRBV6-8
CASSEDALELTDTQYF
>TRBV18
CASSRGGDRPNTEAFF
>TRBV11-3
CASSLQVVRTGELFF
>TRBV6-8
CASIGGEGNQPQHF
>TRBV18
CASSPKGNSNQPQHF
>TRBV11-3
CASSTGGYVNTEAFF
>TRBV5-1
CASSLGGSGNKETQYF
>TRBV11-3
CASSLGQGIYEQYF
>TRBV11-3
CASRRTGQPYEQYF
>TRBV6-7
CASRRTGGGDGYTF
>TRBV19
CASSPGVKDTQYF
>TRBV5-1
CASSLGRAANYGYTF
>TRBV6-8
CASSLLAGSYNEQFF
>TRBV7-8
CASRRTGNNEQFF
>TRBV1
CASSQERGSSYNEQFF
>TRBV6-8
CASSLEGPYGGGYTF
>TRBV11-3
CASRRQGTSDNEQFF
>TRBV7-1
CASSLKGNLYGYTF